This is a list of T cell receptor beta chains from one sample in a study of T cells after yellow fever vaccination. MiXCR, applied by TCRdb to the 5' RACE reads, yields one record per CDR3 protein. The sample lists hundreds of thousands of distinct CDR3 sequences; 8.7% were seen once. The sample in question was PBMCs, obtained on the day of the first yellow fever vaccination. The receptors come from a man younger than 30 who received the YFV17D yellow fever vaccine. Both conserved end residues are part of each CDR3. The D gene is left open where the match is weak. Clone size is not always given. Where it is, it says once, few, many or a class for expanded clones.

D gene: NA; clone size: NA; J gene: TRBJ1-5; V gene: TRBV2; CDR3 DNA: TGTGCCAGCAGTACGTCCCCGAGTCTGCCCCAGCATTTT; CDR3 protein: CASSTSPSLPQHF
D gene: NA; clone size: NA; J gene: TRBJ2-1; V gene: TRBV7-3; CDR3 DNA: TGTGCCAGCAGCTTAGGGCCCGGTCAGGGGGGCTACAATGAGCAGTTCTTC; CDR3 protein: CASSLGPGQGGYNEQFF
D gene: NA; clone size: NA; J gene: TRBJ2-3; V gene: TRBV27; CDR3 DNA: TGTGCCAGCAGTTTTTACGGACTACCGGGGGCCACAGATACGCAGTATTTT; CDR3 protein: CASSFYGLPGATDTQYF
D gene: TRBD2; clone size: NA; J gene: TRBJ2-6; V gene: TRBV10-3; CDR3 DNA: TGTGCCATCGGACTAGCGGGCGGCCACTCTGGGGCCAACGTCCTGACTTTC; CDR3 protein: CAIGLAGGHSGANVLTF
D gene: NA; clone size: few; J gene: TRBJ2-7; V gene: TRBV6-1; CDR3 DNA: TGTGCCAGCATTGAGAAAGGCGGATACGCCTACGAGCAGTACTTC; CDR3 protein: CASIEKGGYAYEQYF
D gene: NA; clone size: NA; J gene: TRBJ2-3; V gene: TRBV4-1; CDR3 DNA: TGCGCCAGCAGCCAAACGGCCCGACAACGGGGGCATACGCAGTATTTT; CDR3 protein: CASSQTARQRGHTQYF
D gene: NA; clone size: few; J gene: TRBJ2-6; V gene: TRBV7-9; CDR3 DNA: TGTGCCAGCAGGGGCGGGGGCGGTGGGGCCAACGTCCTGACTTTC; CDR3 protein: CASRGGGGGANVLTF
D gene: NA; clone size: many; J gene: TRBJ1-1; V gene: TRBV6-5; CDR3 DNA: TGTGCCAGCAGTTACTCCGGGGGGAACACTGAAGCTTTCTTT; CDR3 protein: CASSYSGGNTEAFF
D gene: NA; clone size: few; J gene: TRBJ2-1; V gene: TRBV5-6; CDR3 DNA: TGTGCCAGCGGCCCCGGGGGCCGGCACAATGAGCAGTTCTTC; CDR3 protein: CASGPGGRHNEQFF
D gene: NA; clone size: few; J gene: TRBJ1-3; V gene: TRBV28; CDR3 DNA: TGTGCCAGCAGTTTTTCCGGGGGGCGAAACACCATATATTTT; CDR3 protein: CASSFSGGRNTIYF
D gene: NA; clone size: NA; J gene: TRBJ1-2; V gene: TRBV2; CDR3 DNA: TGTGCCAGCAGCGCTCGGGCAGGGTGGTACACCTTC; CDR3 protein: CASSARAGWYTF
D gene: NA; clone size: many; J gene: TRBJ2-5; V gene: TRBV11-2; CDR3 DNA: TGTGCCAGCAGCTTAGTCGCACCCCAAGAGACCCAGTACTTC; CDR3 protein: CASSLVAPQETQYF
D gene: NA; clone size: few; J gene: TRBJ2-3; V gene: TRBV19; CDR3 DNA: TGTGCCAGTAGTACCGACAGGTATCCCACAGATACGCAGTATTTT; CDR3 protein: CASSTDRYPTDTQYF
D gene: NA; clone size: few; J gene: TRBJ1-5; V gene: TRBV7-9; CDR3 DNA: TGTGCCAGCAGCCGGGTGGGCAGGGGCAATCAGCCCCAGCATTTT; CDR3 protein: CASSRVGRGNQPQHF
D gene: TRBD2; clone size: few; J gene: TRBJ2-3; V gene: TRBV20-1; CDR3 DNA: TGCAGTGCTCTTCGACTAGCGGGGGGGACAGATACGCAGTATTTT; CDR3 protein: CSALRLAGGTDTQYF
D gene: TRBD1; clone size: few; J gene: TRBJ2-7; V gene: TRBV12-3/TRBV12-4; CDR3 DNA: TGTGCCAGCAGGAGGACAGGAGCCGCTTCCGAGCAGTACTTC; CDR3 protein: CASRRTGAASEQYF
D gene: NA; clone size: few; J gene: TRBJ2-3; V gene: TRBV7-6; CDR3 DNA: TGTGCCAGTACTAGTGGGGGGCCGGGCACAGATACGCAGTATTTT; CDR3 protein: CASTSGGPGTDTQYF
D gene: TRBD1; clone size: NA; J gene: TRBJ2-1; V gene: TRBV9; CDR3 DNA: TGTGCCAGCAGCCTGCGACAGGGGGCGAGGTGGGGTGAGCAGTTCTTC; CDR3 protein: CASSLRQGARWGEQFF
D gene: NA; clone size: NA; J gene: TRBJ2-2; V gene: TRBV29-1; CDR3 DNA: TGCAGCGTTGAAGAAGGAACCGCGGAGCTGTTTTTT; CDR3 protein: CSVEEGTAELFF
D gene: NA; clone size: few; J gene: TRBJ2-2; V gene: TRBV7-2; CDR3 DNA: TGTGCCAGCAGCCGGAGACAGCAGTCAATTACCGGGGAGCTGTTTTTT; CDR3 protein: CASSRRQQSITGELFF
D gene: NA; clone size: few; J gene: TRBJ2-2; V gene: TRBV6-1; CDR3 DNA: TGTGCCAACAGCGTGGGGTATCTAGCGAACACCGGGGAGCTGTTTTTT; CDR3 protein: CANSVGYLANTGELFF
D gene: TRBD1; clone size: few; J gene: TRBJ1-3; V gene: TRBV6-5; CDR3 DNA: TGTGCCAGCAGTTACGACAGGGGCCGTTCCGGCTCTGGAAACACCATATATTTT; CDR3 protein: CASSYDRGRSGSGNTIYF